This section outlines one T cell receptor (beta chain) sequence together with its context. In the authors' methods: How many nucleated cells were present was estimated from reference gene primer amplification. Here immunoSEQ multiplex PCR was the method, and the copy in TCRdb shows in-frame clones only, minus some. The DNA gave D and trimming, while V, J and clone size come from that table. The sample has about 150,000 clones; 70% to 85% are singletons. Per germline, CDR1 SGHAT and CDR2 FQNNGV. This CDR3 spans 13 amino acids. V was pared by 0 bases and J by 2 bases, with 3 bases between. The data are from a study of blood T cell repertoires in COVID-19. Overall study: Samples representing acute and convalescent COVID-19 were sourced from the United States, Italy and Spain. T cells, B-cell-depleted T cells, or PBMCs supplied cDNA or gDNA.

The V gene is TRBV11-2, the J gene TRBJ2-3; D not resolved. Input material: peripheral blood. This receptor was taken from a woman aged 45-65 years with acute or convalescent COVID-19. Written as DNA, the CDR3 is TGTGCCAGCAGCTTAGACTACACAGATACGCAGTATTTT. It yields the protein CASSLDYTDTQYF.